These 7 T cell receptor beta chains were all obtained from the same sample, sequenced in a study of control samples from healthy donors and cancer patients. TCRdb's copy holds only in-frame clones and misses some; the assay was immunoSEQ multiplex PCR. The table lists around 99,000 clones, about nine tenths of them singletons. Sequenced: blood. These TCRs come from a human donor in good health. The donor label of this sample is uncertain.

The CDR3: CAGAGTVEEQYF. The CDR3 coding sequence is TGTGCCGGGGCGGGGACAGTGGAGGAGCAGTACTTC. This chain uses TRBV6-5 with TRBJ2-7; D perhaps matches TRBD1 (7 bases). Trimming cost V 11 bases and J 7 bases, with 18 bases left between them. The CDR3 spans 12 residues. Germline V CDR1 and CDR2: MNHEY, SVGAGI.

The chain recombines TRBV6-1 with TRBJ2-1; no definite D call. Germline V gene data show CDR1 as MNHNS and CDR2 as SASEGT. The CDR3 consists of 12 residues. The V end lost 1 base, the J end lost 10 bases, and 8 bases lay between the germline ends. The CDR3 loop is CASSEGRPEQFF. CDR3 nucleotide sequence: TGTGCCAGCAGTGAAGGGCGGCCCGAGCAGTTCTTC.

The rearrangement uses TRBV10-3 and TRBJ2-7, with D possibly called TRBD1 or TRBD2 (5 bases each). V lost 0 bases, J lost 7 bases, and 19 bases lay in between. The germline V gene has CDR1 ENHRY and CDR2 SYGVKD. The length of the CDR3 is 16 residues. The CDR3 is CAISESNAGTGLEQYF. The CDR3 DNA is TGTGCCATCAGTGAGTCGAACGCCGGGACGGGGCTTGAGCAGTACTTC.

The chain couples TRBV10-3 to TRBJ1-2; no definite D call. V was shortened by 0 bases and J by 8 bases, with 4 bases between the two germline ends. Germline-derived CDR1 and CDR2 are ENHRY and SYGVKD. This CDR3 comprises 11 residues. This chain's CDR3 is CAISESSGYTF. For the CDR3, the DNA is TGTGCCATCAGTGAGTCGAGCGGCTACACCTTC.

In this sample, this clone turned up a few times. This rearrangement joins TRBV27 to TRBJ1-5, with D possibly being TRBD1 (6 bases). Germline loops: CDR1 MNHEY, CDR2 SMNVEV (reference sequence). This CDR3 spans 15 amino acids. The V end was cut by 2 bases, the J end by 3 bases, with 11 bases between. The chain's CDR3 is CASSLSGGHNQPQHF. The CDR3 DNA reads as TGTGCCAGCAGTTTAAGCGGGGGCCACAATCAGCCCCAGCATTTT.

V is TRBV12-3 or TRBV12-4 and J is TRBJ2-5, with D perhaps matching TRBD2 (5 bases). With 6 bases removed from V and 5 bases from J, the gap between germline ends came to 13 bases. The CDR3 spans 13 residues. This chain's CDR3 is CASRPSIGETQYF. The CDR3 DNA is TGTGCCAGCAGACCTAGCATCGGGGAGACCCAGTACTTC.

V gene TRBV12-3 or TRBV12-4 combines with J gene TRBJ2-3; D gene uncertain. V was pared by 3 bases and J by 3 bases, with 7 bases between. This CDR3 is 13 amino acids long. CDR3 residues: CASSFYRTDTQYF. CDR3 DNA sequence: TGTGCCAGCAGTTTTTACCGAACAGATACGCAGTATTTT.